Listed here is a single TCR beta chain. Antigen unknown. Within the sample, other DNA sequences also encode this same CDR3. These data belong to a study of identifying expanded T cells in peripheral blood. Regarding the study as a whole: About 1.2 clones differed between technical replicates, versus roughly 16 and 20 over time.

Collection occurred without any documented infections or immune events in donors. Here immunoSEQ multiplex PCR was the method, and the copy in TCRdb shows in-frame clones only, minus some. The table lists about 84,000 clones, 75% to 90% of them singletons. The clonotype comes from a person between 18 and 70 years old in good health. Sequenced material: blood.

In DNA, the CDR3 is TGCAGCGGAGAACGGGGAGATCCCTATGGCTACACCTTC. Its translation is CSGERGDPYGYTF. The chain has TRBV29-1 and TRBJ1-2; D is unclear. Germline CDR1 is SQVTM and CDR2 is ANQGSEA. Trimming shortened V by 7 bases and J by 4 bases, and 16 bases separated the two germline ends. The CDR3 covers 13 residues.